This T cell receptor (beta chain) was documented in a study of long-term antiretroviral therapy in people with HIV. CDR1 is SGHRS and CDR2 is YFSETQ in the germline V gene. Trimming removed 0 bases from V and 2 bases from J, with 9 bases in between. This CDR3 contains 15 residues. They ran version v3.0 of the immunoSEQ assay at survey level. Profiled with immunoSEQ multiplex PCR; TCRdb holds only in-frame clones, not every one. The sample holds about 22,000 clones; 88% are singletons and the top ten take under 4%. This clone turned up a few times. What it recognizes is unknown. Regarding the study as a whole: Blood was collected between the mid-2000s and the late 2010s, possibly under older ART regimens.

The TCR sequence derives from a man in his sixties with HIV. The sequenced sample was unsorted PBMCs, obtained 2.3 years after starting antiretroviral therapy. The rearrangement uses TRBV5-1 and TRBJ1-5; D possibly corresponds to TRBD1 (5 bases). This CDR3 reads CASSLEVGGNQPQHF. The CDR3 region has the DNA TGCGCCAGCAGCTTGGAAGTAGGGGGCAATCAGCCCCAGCATTTT.